This TCR beta chain is from a study of control samples from healthy donors and cancer patients. This clone has a single count. The repertoire was sequenced with immunoSEQ multiplex PCR; TCRdb's copy has only in-frame clones and lacks some. The sample shows about 130,000 clones, approximately 90% of them seen only once. The CDR3 totals 17 residues. J gave up 0 bases and V 5 bases, and 13 bases lay outside the gene matches. Germline CDR1 reads MDHEN; CDR2 reads SYDVKM. The sequence came from a man aged 50 or older in good health. The chain combines TRBV28 with TRBJ2-7; 7 bases fit TRBD1. The sequenced sample consisted of blood. CDR3 DNA sequence: TGTGCCAGCAGTGACCTGAAAGGTACAGGGGACTCCTACGAGCAGTACTTC. Amino acids: CASSDLKGTGDSYEQYF.